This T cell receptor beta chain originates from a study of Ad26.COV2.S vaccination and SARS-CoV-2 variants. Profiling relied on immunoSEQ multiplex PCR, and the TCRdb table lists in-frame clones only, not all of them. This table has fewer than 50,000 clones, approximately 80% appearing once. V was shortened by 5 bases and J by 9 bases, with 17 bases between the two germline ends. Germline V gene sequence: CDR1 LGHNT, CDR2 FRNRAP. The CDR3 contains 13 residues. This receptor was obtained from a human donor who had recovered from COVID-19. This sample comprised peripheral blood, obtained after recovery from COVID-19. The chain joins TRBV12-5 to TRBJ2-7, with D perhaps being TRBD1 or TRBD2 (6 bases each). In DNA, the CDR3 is TGTGCTAGTGGTGGTCGCGAAGGGGGGTGGCAGTACTTC. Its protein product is CASGGREGGWQYF.